This entry describes one T cell receptor (beta chain). This record comes from a study of blood T cell repertoires in COVID-19. Turning to the study itself: PBMCs, B-cell-depleted T cells, or T cells provided the cDNA or gDNA that made up the material.

Here immunoSEQ multiplex PCR was the method, and the copy in TCRdb shows in-frame clones only, minus some. The table records roughly 500,000 clones, approximately 87% of them present only once. V was cut by 6 bases and J by 3 bases, with 11 bases left in between. The CDR3 is 13 amino acids. The germline V gene has CDR1 ENHRY and CDR2 SYGVKD. The cohort comprised adults aged 18 to 89 years residing in about two dozen US areas. Participant-given clinical history determined each cohort assignment. What the recovered Cohort 3 donors had was two negative PCRs, clearance, or symptom resolution. The sequence came from a woman between 40 and 55 years old who had recovered from COVID-19. Specimen: PBMCs or T cells enriched from blood (not recorded which). The gene calls are TRBV10-3 and TRBJ1-1; possible D gene TRBD1, 6 bases. The CDR3 DNA is TGTGCCATCAGCGGGGGGCCTGACACTGAAGCTTTCTTT. Translation gives CAISGGPDTEAFF.